This T cell receptor beta chain was observed in a study of control samples from healthy donors and cancer patients. The protocol was immunoSEQ multiplex PCR, while the TCRdb copy is restricted to in-frame clones and leaves out a portion. In the table there are about 79,000 clones, over 85% of which are singletons. Trimming pared 3 bases from V and 4 bases from J, leaving 4 bases between. This CDR3 has 13 amino acids. The germline CDR1 and CDR2 sequences are MNHEY and SMNVEV (reference sequence). Sequencing used PBMCs. The chain couples TRBV27 to TRBJ2-6; unclear D gene. The receptor was isolated from a middle-aged woman with lung cancer. The CDR3 coding sequence is TGTGCCAGCAGTTTCGGCGGGGCCAACGTCCTGACTTTC. Protein: CASSFGGANVLTF.